The 5 T cell receptor beta chains presented below share a single source sample, sequenced in a study of shared clonotypes between healthy human individuals. Clones were read by immunoSEQ multiplex PCR, and TCRdb kept only the in-frame ones, dropping some. The sample includes some 690,000 clones, around 90% of them seen just once. Sequenced input: memory CD8+ T cells from PBMCs. Sample subset: CD45RO+ cells pooled with CCR7-negative TemRA cells. These receptors were collected from a man aged 18 to 30 in good health. Some clones in this sample may be carry-over from other donors' samples.

The chain couples TRBV4-1 to TRBJ1-2; a possible D gene is TRBD1 (5 bases). CDR1 and CDR2 from the germline V gene are MGHRA and YSYEKL. Trimming took off 3 bases at V and 4 bases at J, with 21 bases between the two ends. The CDR3 loop spans 17 amino acids. CDR3 nucleotide sequence: TGCGCCAGCAGCCACACCAGGTGGGGACCTCTGGGCTATGGCTACACCTTC. Its translation is CASSHTRWGPLGYGYTF.

This rearrangement joins TRBV19 to TRBJ2-5; no definite D call. V was pared by 5 bases and J by 0 bases, with 4 bases between. CDR1 and CDR2 (germline): LNHDA, SQIVND (reference sequence). CDR3 length equals 12 residues. The CDR3 DNA reads TGTGCCAGTAGTTCTTACCAAGAGACCCAGTACTTC. Encoded protein: CASSSYQETQYF.

The chain links TRBV6-5 to TRBJ1-1; TRBD1 matches 8 bases. The CDR3 contains 14 residues. Trimming removed 4 bases from V and 5 bases from J; junction bases left unmatched: 6. From germline, CDR1 is MNHEY and CDR2 SVGAGI. CDR3 loop: CASSSRDRRTEAFF. The CDR3 bases are TGTGCCAGCAGTTCCCGGGACAGGCGAACTGAAGCTTTCTTT.

This chain joins TRBV6-5 and TRBJ2-7, with 10 bases that match TRBD2. CDR3 length: 16 residues. The V segment lost 0 bases and the J segment 3 bases; nucleotides outside the gene matches: 5. Germline-derived CDR1 and CDR2 are MNHEY and SVGAGI. The DNA of the CDR3 is TGTGCCAGCAGTTACTCGAGCGGGAGGGTATTCTACGAGCAGTACTTC. As protein: CASSYSSGRVFYEQYF.

The CDR3: CASSLGGYGNQPQHF. The CDR3 coding sequence is TGTGCCAGCAGCTTAGGCGGATACGGCAATCAGCCCCAGCATTTT. The chain employs TRBV11-2 and TRBJ1-5; D ambiguous. CDR3 length equals 15 residues. Trimming pared 1 base from V and 2 bases from J, leaving 9 bases between. Germline CDR1 SGHAT, CDR2 FQNNGV.